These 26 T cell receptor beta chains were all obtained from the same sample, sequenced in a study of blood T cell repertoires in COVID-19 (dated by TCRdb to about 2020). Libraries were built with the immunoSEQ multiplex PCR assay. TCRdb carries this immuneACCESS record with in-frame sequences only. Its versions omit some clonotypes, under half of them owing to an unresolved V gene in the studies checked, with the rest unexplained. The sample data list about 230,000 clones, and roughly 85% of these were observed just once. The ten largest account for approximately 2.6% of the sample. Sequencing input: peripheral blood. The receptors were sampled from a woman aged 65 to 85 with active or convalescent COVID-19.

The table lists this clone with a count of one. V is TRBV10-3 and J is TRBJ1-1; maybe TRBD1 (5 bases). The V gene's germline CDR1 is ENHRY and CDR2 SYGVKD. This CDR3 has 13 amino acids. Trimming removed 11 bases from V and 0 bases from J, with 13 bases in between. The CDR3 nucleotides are TGTGCCCACGGGGGAGGATTGAACACTGAAGCTTTCTTT. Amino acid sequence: CAHGGGLNTEAFF.

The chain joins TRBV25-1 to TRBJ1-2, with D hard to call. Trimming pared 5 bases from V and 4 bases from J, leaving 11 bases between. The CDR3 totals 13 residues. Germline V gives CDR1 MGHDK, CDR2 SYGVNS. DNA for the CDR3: TGTGCCAGCAGTCCTTCGGAGCTCTATGGCTACACCTTC. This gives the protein CASSPSELYGYTF.

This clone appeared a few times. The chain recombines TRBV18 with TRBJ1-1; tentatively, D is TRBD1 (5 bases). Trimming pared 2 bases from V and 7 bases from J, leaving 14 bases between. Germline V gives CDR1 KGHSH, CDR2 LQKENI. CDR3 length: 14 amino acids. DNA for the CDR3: TGTGCCAGCTCACCATGGGGGGATGGGAGTGAAGCTTTCTTT. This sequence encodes CASSPWGDGSEAFF.

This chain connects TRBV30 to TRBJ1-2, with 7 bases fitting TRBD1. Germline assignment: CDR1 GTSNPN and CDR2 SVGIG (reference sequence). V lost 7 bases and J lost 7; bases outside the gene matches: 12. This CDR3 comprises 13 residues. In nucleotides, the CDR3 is TGTGCCTTCCTCAACAGGGGAAAGAGTGGCTACACCTTC. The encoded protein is CAFLNRGKSGYTF.

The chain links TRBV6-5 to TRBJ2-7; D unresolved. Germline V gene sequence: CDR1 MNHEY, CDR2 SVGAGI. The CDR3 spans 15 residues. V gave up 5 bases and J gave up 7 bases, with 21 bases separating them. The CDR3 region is CASSPRQETAWEQYF. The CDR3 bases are TGTGCCAGCAGTCCCCGCCAAGAGACTGCTTGGGAGCAGTACTTC.

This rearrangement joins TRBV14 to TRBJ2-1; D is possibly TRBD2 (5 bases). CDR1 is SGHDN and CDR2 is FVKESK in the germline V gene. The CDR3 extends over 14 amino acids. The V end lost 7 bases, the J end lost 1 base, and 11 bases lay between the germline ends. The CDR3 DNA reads TGTGCCAGCAACCCACTAGAATCCTACAATGAGCAGTTCTTC. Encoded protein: CASNPLESYNEQFF.

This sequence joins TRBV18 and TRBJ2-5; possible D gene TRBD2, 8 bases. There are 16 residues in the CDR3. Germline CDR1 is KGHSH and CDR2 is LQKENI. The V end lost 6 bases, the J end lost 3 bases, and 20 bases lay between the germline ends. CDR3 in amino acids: CASSALGLGGEETQYF. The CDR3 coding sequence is TGTGCCAGCTCGGCCCTGGGACTAGGGGGCGAAGAGACCCAGTACTTC.

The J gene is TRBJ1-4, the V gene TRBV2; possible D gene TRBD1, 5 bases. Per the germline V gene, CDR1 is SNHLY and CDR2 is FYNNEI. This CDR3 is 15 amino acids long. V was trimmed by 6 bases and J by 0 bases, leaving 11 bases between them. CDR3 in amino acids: CASSAQGATNEKLFF. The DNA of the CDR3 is TGTGCCAGCAGCGCTCAGGGTGCAACTAATGAAAAACTGTTTTTT.

The CDR3, as DNA: TGCGCCAGCAGCTTGGAGCCCAATGAGCAGTTCTTC. Protein: CASSLEPNEQFF. V and J are TRBV5-1 and TRBJ2-1; D not resolved. Germline V gene sequence: CDR1 SGHRS, CDR2 YFSETQ. Deletions cut 0 bases from V and 6 bases from J, with 4 bases between. The CDR3 runs to 12 residues.

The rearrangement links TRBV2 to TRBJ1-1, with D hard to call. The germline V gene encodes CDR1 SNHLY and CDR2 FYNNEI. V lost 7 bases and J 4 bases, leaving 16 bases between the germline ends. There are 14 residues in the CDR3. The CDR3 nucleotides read TGTGCCAGCAAACTGGAGCTTCTGGGCACTGAAGCTTTCTTT. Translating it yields CASKLELLGTEAFF.

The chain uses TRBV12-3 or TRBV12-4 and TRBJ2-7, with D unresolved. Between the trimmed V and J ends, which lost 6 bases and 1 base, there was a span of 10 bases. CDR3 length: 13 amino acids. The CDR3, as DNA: TGTGCCAGCAGCTCGACACCTTCCTACGAGCAGTACTTC. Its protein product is CASSSTPSYEQYF.

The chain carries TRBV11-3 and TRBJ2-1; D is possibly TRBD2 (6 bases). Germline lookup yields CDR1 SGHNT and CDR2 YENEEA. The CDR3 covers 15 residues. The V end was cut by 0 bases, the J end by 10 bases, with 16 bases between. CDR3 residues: CASSLEGNSGLEQFF. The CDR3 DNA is TGTGCCAGCAGCTTAGAAGGAAACAGCGGGCTAGAGCAGTTCTTC.

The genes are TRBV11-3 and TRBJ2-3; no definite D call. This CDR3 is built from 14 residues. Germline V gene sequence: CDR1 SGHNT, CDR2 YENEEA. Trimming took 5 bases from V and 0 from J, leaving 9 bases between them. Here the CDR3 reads CASSPQASTDTQYF. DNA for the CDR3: TGTGCCAGCAGCCCCCAGGCTAGCACAGATACGCAGTATTTT.

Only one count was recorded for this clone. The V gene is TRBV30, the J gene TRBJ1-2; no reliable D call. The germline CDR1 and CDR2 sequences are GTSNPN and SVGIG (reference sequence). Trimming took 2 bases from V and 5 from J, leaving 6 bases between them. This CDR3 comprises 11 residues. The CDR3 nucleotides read TGTGCCTGGAGTTCTCTGTATGGCTACACCTTC. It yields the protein CAWSSLYGYTF.

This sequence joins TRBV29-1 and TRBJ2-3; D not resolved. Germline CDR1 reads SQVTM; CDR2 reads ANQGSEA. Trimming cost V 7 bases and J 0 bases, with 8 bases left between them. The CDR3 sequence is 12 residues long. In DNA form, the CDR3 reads TGCAGCGCCTCCCCTAGCACAGATACGCAGTATTTT. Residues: CSASPSTDTQYF.

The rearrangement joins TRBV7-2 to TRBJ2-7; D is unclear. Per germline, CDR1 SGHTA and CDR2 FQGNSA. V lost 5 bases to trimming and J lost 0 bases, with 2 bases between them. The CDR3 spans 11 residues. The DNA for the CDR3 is TGTGCCAGCAGCCGCTCCTACGAGCAGTACTTC. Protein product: CASSRSYEQYF.

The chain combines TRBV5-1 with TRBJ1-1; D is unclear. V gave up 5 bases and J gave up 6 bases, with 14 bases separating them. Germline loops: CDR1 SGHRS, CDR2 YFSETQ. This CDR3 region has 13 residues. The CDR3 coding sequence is TGCGCCAGCAGAGCAGGAATCGGTGCTGAAGCTTTCTTT. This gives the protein CASRAGIGAEAFF. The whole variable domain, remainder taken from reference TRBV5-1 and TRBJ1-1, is KAGVTQTPRYLIKTRGQQVTLSCSPISGHRSVSWYQQTPGQGLQFLFEYFSETQRNKGNFPGRFSGRQFSNSRSEMNVSTLELGDSALYLCASRAGIGAEAFFGQGTRLTVV.

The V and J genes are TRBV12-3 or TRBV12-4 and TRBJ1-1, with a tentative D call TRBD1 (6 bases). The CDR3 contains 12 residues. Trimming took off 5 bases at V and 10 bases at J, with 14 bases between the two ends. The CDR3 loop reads CASSKQGKGAFF. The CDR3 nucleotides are TGTGCCAGCAGTAAACAGGGTAAGGGAGCTTTCTTT.

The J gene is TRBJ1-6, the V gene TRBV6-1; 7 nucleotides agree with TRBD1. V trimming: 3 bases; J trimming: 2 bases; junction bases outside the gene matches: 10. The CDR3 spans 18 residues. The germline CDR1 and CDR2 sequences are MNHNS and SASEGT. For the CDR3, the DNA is TGTGCCAGCAGTGATACGACAGGGTTGACGCCCTATAATTCACCCCTCCACTTT. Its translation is CASSDTTGLTPYNSPLHF.

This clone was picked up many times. In nucleotides, the CDR3 is TGTGCCAGCACCCAAAGGACAGGGGCTGATTCACCCCTCCACTTT. Protein: CASTQRTGADSPLHF. The rearrangement uses TRBV28 and TRBJ1-6; 9 nucleotides line up with TRBD1. Trimming removed 7 bases from V and 8 bases from J; junction bases left unmatched: 9. The CDR3 sequence is 15 residues long. The germline V gene encodes CDR1 MDHEN and CDR2 SYDVKM.

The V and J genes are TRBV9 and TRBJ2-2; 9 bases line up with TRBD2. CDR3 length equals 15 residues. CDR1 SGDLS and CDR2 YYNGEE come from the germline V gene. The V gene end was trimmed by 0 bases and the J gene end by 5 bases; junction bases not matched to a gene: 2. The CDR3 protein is CASSVDLAGTGELFF. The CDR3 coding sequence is TGTGCCAGCAGCGTAGATCTAGCGGGGACCGGGGAGCTGTTTTTT. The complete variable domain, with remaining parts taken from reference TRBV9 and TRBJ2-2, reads DSGVTQTPKHLITATGQRVTLRCSPRSGDLSVYWYQQSLDQGLQFLIQYYNGEERAKGNILERFSAQQFPDLHSELNLSSLELGDSALYFCASSVDLAGTGELFFGEGSRLTVL.

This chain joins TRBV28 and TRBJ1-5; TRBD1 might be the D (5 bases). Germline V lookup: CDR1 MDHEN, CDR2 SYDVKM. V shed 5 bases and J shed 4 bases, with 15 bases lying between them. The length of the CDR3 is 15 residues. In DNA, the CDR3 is TGTGCCAGCAGTCCTCGGACAAAGGGGAATCAGCCCCAGCATTTT. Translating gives CASSPRTKGNQPQHF. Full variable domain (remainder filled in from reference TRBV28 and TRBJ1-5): DVKVTQSSRYLVKRTGEKVFLECVQDMDHENMFWYRQDPGLGLRLIYFSYDVKMKEKGDIPEGYSVSREKKERFSLILESASTNQTSMYLCASSPRTKGNQPQHFGDGTRLSIL.

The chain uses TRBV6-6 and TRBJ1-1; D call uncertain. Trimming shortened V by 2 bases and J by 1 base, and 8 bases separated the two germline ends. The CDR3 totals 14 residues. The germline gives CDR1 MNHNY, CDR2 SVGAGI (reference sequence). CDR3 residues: CASSYPHRNTEAFF. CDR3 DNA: TGTGCCAGCAGTTACCCCCACAGGAACACTGAAGCTTTCTTT.

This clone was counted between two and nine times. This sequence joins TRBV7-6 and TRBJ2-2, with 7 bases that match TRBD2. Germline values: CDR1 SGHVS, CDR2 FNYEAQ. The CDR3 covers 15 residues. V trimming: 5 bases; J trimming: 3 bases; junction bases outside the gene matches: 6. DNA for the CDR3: TGTGCCAGCAGCCAGCTACGGGGGGACACCGGGGAGCTGTTTTTT. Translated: CASSQLRGDTGELFF.

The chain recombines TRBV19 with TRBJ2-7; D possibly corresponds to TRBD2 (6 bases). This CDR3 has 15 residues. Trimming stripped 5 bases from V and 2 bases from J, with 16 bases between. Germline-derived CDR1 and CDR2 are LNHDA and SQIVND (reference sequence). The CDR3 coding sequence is TGTGCCAGTAGTCCCGCCCGCGGGACCACCTACGAGCAGTACTTC. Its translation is CASSPARGTTYEQYF.

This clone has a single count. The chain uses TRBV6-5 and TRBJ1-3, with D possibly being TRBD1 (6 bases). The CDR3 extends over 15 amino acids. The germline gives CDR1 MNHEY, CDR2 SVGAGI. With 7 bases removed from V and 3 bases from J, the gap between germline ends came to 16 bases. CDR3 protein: CASTPAGAHGNTIYF. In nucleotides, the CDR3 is TGTGCCAGCACTCCGGCGGGGGCGCATGGAAACACCATATATTTT.